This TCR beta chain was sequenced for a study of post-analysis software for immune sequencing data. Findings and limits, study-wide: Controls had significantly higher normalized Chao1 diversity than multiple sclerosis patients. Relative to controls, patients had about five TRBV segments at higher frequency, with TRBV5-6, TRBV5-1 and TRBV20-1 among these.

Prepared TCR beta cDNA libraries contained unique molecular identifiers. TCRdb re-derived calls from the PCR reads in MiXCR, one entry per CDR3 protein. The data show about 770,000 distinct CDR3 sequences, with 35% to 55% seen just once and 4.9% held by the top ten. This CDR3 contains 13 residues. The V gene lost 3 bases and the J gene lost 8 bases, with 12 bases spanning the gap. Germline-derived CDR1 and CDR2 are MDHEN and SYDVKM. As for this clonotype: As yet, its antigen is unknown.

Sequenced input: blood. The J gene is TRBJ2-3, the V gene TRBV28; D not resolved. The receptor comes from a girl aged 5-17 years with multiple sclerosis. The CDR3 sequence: CASSLDPQATQYF. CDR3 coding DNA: TGTGCCAGCAGTTTGGACCCGCAGGCTACGCAGTATTTT.